The rows below give T cell receptor beta chains drawn from one sample of a study of regulatory and conventional T cells in RAG deficiency. Data came from immunoSEQ multiplex PCR; TCRdb stores just in-frame clones and leaves some out. The data hold under 7,500 clones, with around 82% observed a single time. These data were likewise used in another study, on regulatory T cells.

Sequenced material: CD8+ T cells sorted from blood. These receptors were collected from a human donor in good health. The CDR3 runs from the conserved cysteine through the conserved F or W. A D gene is named only where the DNA matches it firmly. The size field is filled for only some rows; it gives once, few, many or a size class.

>.|TRBV10-2|.|TRBJ2-3
CASSEMTGESTDTQYF
TGCGCCAGCAGTGAGATGACAGGCGAAAGCACAGATACGCAGTATTTT
>TRBD1|TRBV27|.|TRBJ2-7
CASSLSRGSRVSEQYF
TGTGCCAGCAGTTTATCCAGGGGGAGCCGAGTCTCCGAGCAGTACTTC
>.|TRBV6-6|.|TRBJ2-7
CASSWGAARTYEQYF
TGTGCCAGCAGCTGGGGTGCAGCGAGGACCTACGAGCAGTACTTC
>.|TRBV7-2|once|TRBJ2-2
CASSLGSITGELFF
TGTGCCAGCAGCTTAGGAAGTATCACCGGGGAGCTGTTTTTT
>.|TRBV6-5|few|TRBJ1-2
CASTIGVGDGYTF
TGTGCCAGCACCATCGGGGTGGGGGATGGCTACACCTTC
>.|TRBV6-4|.|TRBJ2-5
CASSDRPGSQETQYF
TGTGCCAGCAGTGACAGGCCGGGCTCCCAAGAGACCCAGTACTTC
>.|TRBV5-8|.|TRBJ2-3
CASSSFFAGSTDTQYF
TGTGCCAGCAGCTCCTTCTTTGCGGGGAGCACAGATACGCAGTATTTT
>.|TRBV7-9|.|TRBJ2-1
CASSLGTGRGVSYNEQFF
TGTGCCAGCAGCTTAGGAACCGGCAGGGGGGTGTCCTACAATGAGCAGTTCTTC
>TRBD2|TRBV27|.|TRBJ2-5
CASSLPGLAGGRQETQYF
TGTGCCAGCAGTCTACCGGGACTAGCGGGGGGCCGTCAAGAGACCCAGTACTTC
>.|TRBV4-1|.|TRBJ2-7
CASSQQPEWEQYF
TGCGCCAGCAGCCAACAGCCGGAATGGGAGCAGTACTTC
>.|TRBV5-6|.|TRBJ2-5
CASSFTRTVYPEYQETQYF
TGTGCCAGCAGTTTTACGCGGACAGTTTACCCCGAGTACCAAGAGACCCAGTACTTC
>.|TRBV28|.|TRBJ2-5
CASRPQGEEETQYF
TGTGCCAGCAGACCGCAGGGGGAGGAAGAGACCCAGTACTTC
>.|TRBV4-1|once|TRBJ1-1
CASSQGTISNTEAFF
TGCGCCAGCAGCCAAGGGACGATTTCTAACACTGAAGCTTTCTTT
>.|TRBV6-5|.|TRBJ1-2
CASSYRSTAFYGYTF
TGTGCCAGCAGTTACCGCTCGACAGCATTTTATGGCTACACCTTC
>.|TRBV6-5|.|TRBJ1-5
CASSHPGTNQPQHF
TGTGCCAGCAGTCACCCAGGGACCAATCAGCCCCAGCATTTT
>.|TRBV6-1|.|TRBJ2-5
CASSGQGTETQYF
TGTGCCAGCAGTGGGCAGGGGACGGAGACCCAGTACTTC
>TRBD1|TRBV6-5|.|TRBJ2-7
CASSAPDRGLYEQYF
TGTGCCAGCAGTGCACCCGACAGGGGGCTCTACGAGCAGTACTTC
>.|TRBV7-9|.|TRBJ1-3
CASSIGTRGNTIYF
TGTGCCAGCAGCATCGGGACAAGGGGAAACACCATATATTTT
>.|TRBV10-1|few|TRBJ2-7
CASSATDSHEQYF
TGCGCCAGCAGTGCAACCGACAGCCACGAGCAGTACTTC
>.|TRBV2|.|TRBJ2-1
CASNRNNEQFF
TGTGCCAGCAATAGAAACAATGAGCAGTTCTTC
>.|TRBV5-1|.|TRBJ1-2
CASSLVKAGDGYTF
TGCGCCAGCAGCTTGGTTAAGGCCGGGGATGGCTACACCTTC
>TRBD2|TRBV27|.|TRBJ2-4
CASSLIAGGPNIQYF
TGTGCCAGCAGTTTAATAGCGGGGGGGCCGAACATTCAGTACTTC
>TRBD1|TRBV30|few|TRBJ1-2
CAWSGRGDYGYTF
TGTGCCTGGTCCGGCAGGGGGGACTATGGCTACACCTTC
>.|TRBV4-1|.|TRBJ1-1
CASSQDDGAEAFF
TGCGCCAGCAGCCAAGATGACGGGGCTGAAGCTTTCTTT
>.|TRBV4-1|.|TRBJ1-4
CASSQEGDGTNEKLFF
TGCGCCAGCAGCCAAGAAGGGGATGGAACTAATGAAAAACTGTTTTTT
>TRBD2|TRBV6-5|.|TRBJ2-5
CGGGEEETQYF
TGTGGGGGGGGAGAGGAAGAGACCCAGTACTTC
>.|TRBV9|.|TRBJ2-1
CASSSGEEQFF
TGTGCCAGCAGCTCCGGCGAGGAGCAGTTCTTC
>.|TRBV28|.|TRBJ1-3
CASGRPTATSGNTIYF
TGTGCCAGCGGAAGGCCGACGGCAACCTCTGGAAACACCATATATTTT
>TRBD1|TRBV5-4|.|TRBJ2-5
CASRNVDRGVRETQYF
TGTGCCAGCAGAAATGTGGACAGGGGAGTAAGAGAGACCCAGTACTTC
>.|TRBV15|.|TRBJ1-1
CATSSKLEGIAEAFF
TGTGCCACCAGCAGTAAACTCGAGGGTATCGCTGAAGCTTTCTTT
>TRBD1|TRBV10-3|.|TRBJ2-7
CAISEAAGQGIYEQYF
TGTGCCATCAGTGAGGCTGCGGGACAGGGTATCTACGAGCAGTACTTC
>.|TRBV19|.|TRBJ1-5
CASSPEWGYSNQPQHF
TGTGCCAGTAGTCCAGAGTGGGGCTATAGCAATCAGCCCCAGCATTTT
>.|TRBV11-1|large|TRBJ1-1
CASSPRNQGERAFF
TGTGCCAGCAGCCCCCGTAACCAGGGAGAGAGAGCTTTCTTT
>.|TRBV6-5|.|TRBJ2-7
CASNPTGTYEQYF
TGTGCCAGCAACCCGACAGGCACCTACGAGCAGTACTTC
>.|TRBV5-8|.|TRBJ2-2
CASSLDYLGGELFF
TGTGCCAGCAGCCTGGACTACCTTGGCGGGGAGCTGTTTTTT
>.|TRBV28|.|TRBJ1-2
CASSSSPTAGYGYTF
TGTGCCAGCAGTTCCTCCCCGACAGCCGGCTATGGCTACACCTTC
>.|TRBV9|.|TRBJ1-5
CASSEAGMGQPQHF
TGTGCCAGCAGCGAGGCGGGGATGGGGCAGCCCCAGCATTTT
>.|TRBV28|.|TRBJ2-1
CASSLPDEDTDNEQFF
TGTGCCAGCAGTCTACCTGACGAGGACACCGACAATGAGCAGTTCTTC
>TRBD2|TRBV6-1|once|TRBJ2-5
CASSKLAGGQETQYF
TGTGCCAGCAGTAAGCTAGCGGGGGGGCAAGAGACCCAGTACTTC
>.|TRBV5-4|.|TRBJ1-6
CASSLGSGPNSPLHF
TGTGCCAGCAGCTTGGGATCGGGCCCTAATTCACCCCTCCACTTT
>TRBD2|TRBV9|.|TRBJ2-1
CASSVMLAGDNEQFF
TGTGCCAGCAGCGTAATGCTAGCGGGGGACAATGAGCAGTTCTTC
>TRBD2|TRBV7-9|.|TRBJ2-5
CASSYTSGEGYQETQYF
TGTGCCAGCAGCTACACTAGCGGGGAAGGCTACCAAGAGACCCAGTACTTC
>.|TRBV6-4|few|TRBJ2-2
CASSQANTGELFF
TGTGCCAGCAGTCAGGCGAACACCGGGGAGCTGTTTTTT
>.|TRBV19|.|TRBJ1-3
CASSSSPGQGNTIYF
TGTGCCAGTAGTTCGTCACCCGGACAGGGAAACACCATATATTTT
>.|TRBV12-5|.|TRBJ2-1
CASGSYEQFF
TGTGCTAGTGGTAGTTATGAGCAGTTCTTC
>.|TRBV30|.|TRBJ1-1
CAWVFNTEAFF
TGTGCCTGGGTCTTCAACACTGAAGCTTTCTTT
>TRBD2|TRBV28|.|TRBJ2-1
CASSFSSAGDNEQFF
TGTGCCAGCAGTTTTTCCTCCGCGGGGGACAATGAGCAGTTCTTC
>.|TRBV29-1|.|TRBJ1-1
CSVEALGSYYTEAFF
TGCAGCGTTGAAGCCCTGGGCAGTTATTACACTGAAGCTTTCTTT